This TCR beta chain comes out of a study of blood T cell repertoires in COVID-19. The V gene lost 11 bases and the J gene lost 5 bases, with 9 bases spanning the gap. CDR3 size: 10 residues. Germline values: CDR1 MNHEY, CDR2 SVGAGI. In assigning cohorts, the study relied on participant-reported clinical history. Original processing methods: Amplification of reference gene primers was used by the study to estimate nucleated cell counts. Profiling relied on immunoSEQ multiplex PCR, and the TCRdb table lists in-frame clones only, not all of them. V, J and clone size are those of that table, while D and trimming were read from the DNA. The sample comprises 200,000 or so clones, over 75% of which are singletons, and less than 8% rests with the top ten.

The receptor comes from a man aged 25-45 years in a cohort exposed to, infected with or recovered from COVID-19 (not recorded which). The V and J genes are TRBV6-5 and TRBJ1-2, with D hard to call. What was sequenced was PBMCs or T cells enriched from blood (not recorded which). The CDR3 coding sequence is TGTGCCTCCGACTCTTATGGCTACACCTTC. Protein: CASDSYGYTF.